Here is one T cell receptor beta chain with its context. No antigen is known for it. This CDR3 has 14 amino acids. Germline assignment: CDR1 MNHEY and CDR2 SVGAGI. Germline trimming cut 5 bases from V and 4 bases from J; bases unmatched to any gene: 5. Primers: 60 Vbeta forward and 13 Jbeta reverse. Assay: immunoSEQ multiplex PCR; the TCRdb copy retains only in-frame clones and omits some. Of some 65,000 clones listed, 70% to 85% are singletons. The sample comes from a study of cytomegalovirus exposure and HLA in healthy donors. On the study more broadly: The study's early data release held around 85 million unique TCRs from HLA-typed donors.

Study-wide results and limits: The CMV antigen specificity of a few CMV-associated chains was confirmed through in vitro analysis. The study flagged fewer than 200 TCR beta chains as cytomegalovirus-associated.

This TCR was recovered from a girl aged 10 to 17 in good health and CMV-seropositive. V gene TRBV6-5 combines with J gene TRBJ1-2, with 9 positions matching TRBD1. The sample comprised PBMCs. CDR3 nucleotides: TGTGCCAGCAGTCCTCGGACAGGGGTCTATGGCTACACCTTC. Its translation is CASSPRTGVYGYTF.